The clone carrying this T cell receptor beta chain was counted many times. Read coverage stops 3 residues before the CDR3 terminus; the germline J gene supplies the remainder. This entry is derived from a study of T cell clonality in common variable immunodeficiency. This CDR3 contains 14 residues. Trimming removed 5 bases from V and 2 bases from J, with 12 bases in between. Germline-derived CDR1 and CDR2 are SGHTA and FQGTGA. Using immunoSEQ multiplex PCR, the repertoire was profiled, and TCRdb retains in-frame clones only, with some absent. The specimen gives about 64,000 clones without singletons; the ten biggest hold 1.7%.

Sequencing input: peripheral blood mononuclear cells. The rearrangement joins TRBV7-3 to TRBJ1-1; D gene uncertain. This TCR came from a person between 18 and 69 years old in good health. CDR3 DNA, as far as it was read: TGTGCCAGCAGCCTTTGGCCAGGAAACACTGAA. This codes for CASSLWPGNTE. The entire CDR3 protein is CASSLWPGNTEAFF.